A single sample is the source of the 31 T cell receptor beta chains below, sequenced in a study of response to subunit inactivated influenza vaccine. Each CDR3 protein gets one entry after TCRdb re-called the RT-PCR reads with MiXCR. The top ten hold about 9.4% of the sample, which has more than 700,000 distinct CDR3 sequences, 21% seen once. Sequenced here: PBMCs from blood, sampled about 5 days after vaccination. These receptor sequences come from a man aged 50 to 59 who received an inactivated influenza vaccine.

The CDR3 sequence is CASSPGRGPETQYF. CDR3 nucleotides: TGTGCCAGCTCACCGGGCAGGGGGCCAGAGACCCAGTACTTC. The chain is built from TRBV18 and TRBJ2-5; 8 positions match TRBD1. The CDR3 sequence is 14 residues long. V trimming: 3 bases; J trimming: 4 bases; junction bases outside the gene matches: 4. Germline CDR1 KGHSH, CDR2 LQKENI.

The chain employs TRBV29-1 and TRBJ2-7, with D perhaps matching TRBD2 (7 bases). Germline loops: CDR1 SQVTM, CDR2 ANQGSEA. V shed 7 bases and J shed 4 bases, with 17 bases lying between them. CDR3 length: 13 amino acids. For the CDR3, the DNA is TGCAGCGCCGAGGGGGGGGCCTCATACGAGCAGTACTTC. It encodes CSAEGGASYEQYF.

This clonotype was counted between two and nine times. The chain recombines TRBV5-6 with TRBJ2-5; D not resolved. The germline V gene encodes CDR1 SGHDT and CDR2 YYEEEE. There are 12 residues in the CDR3. V was trimmed by 5 bases and J by 5 bases, leaving 10 bases between them. This chain's CDR3 is CASSTLRETQYF. For the CDR3, the DNA is TGTGCCAGCAGTACGCTCCGGGAGACCCAGTACTTC.

This clonotype was observed a handful of times. This chain links TRBV12-3 or TRBV12-4 with TRBJ2-1; D is perhaps TRBD1 (5 bases). Trimming pared 7 bases from V and 5 bases from J, leaving 9 bases between. CDR3 size: 12 residues. CDR3 amino acids: CASKDRDNEQFF. The CDR3 bases are TGTGCCAGCAAAGACAGAGACAATGAGCAGTTCTTC.

This clonotype was picked up a small number of times. This chain joins TRBV7-6 and TRBJ2-5; 9 positions agree with TRBD1. V shed 3 bases and J 0 bases; nucleotides not matched to a gene: 2. The CDR3 spans 15 residues. CDR1 and CDR2 (germline): SGHVS, FNYEAQ. The CDR3 loop is CASSFTGGYQETQYF. CDR3 nucleotide sequence: TGTGCCAGCAGCTTTACAGGGGGCTACCAAGAGACCCAGTACTTC.

The chain combines TRBV15 with TRBJ2-1, with D possibly being TRBD2 (5 bases). Trimming took off 2 bases at V and 8 bases at J, with 16 bases between the two ends. Germline V gene sequence: CDR1 LNHNV, CDR2 YYDKDF (reference sequence). This CDR3 is built from 15 residues. Here the CDR3 reads CATSRSLAGSHEQFF. For the CDR3, the DNA is TGTGCCACCAGCAGATCTCTTGCGGGTTCACATGAGCAGTTCTTC.

This sequence joins TRBV10-2 and TRBJ2-1; TRBD2 matches 10 bases. J was trimmed by 0 bases and V by 3 bases; bases with no gene match: 8. Germline CDR1 WSHSY, CDR2 SAAADI. There are 18 residues in the CDR3. The CDR3 coding sequence is TGCGCCAGCAGTGACCCCGCAGCGGGGGGGCACTCCTACAATGAGCAGTTCTTC. Protein product: CASSDPAAGGHSYNEQFF.

The sample holds a few counts of this clonotype. The chain has TRBV4-3 and TRBJ2-1; 8 nucleotides line up with TRBD2. Germline CDR1 LGHNA, CDR2 YSLEER. The CDR3 contains 16 residues. After removal of 0 bases from V and 4 bases from J, the junction contained 5 bases not matched to a gene. For the CDR3, the DNA is TGCGCCAGCAGCCAAGATCTCCGGGAGGGATACAATGAGCAGTTCTTC. This translates into CASSQDLREGYNEQFF.

CDR3 in amino acids: CASSFEGVAGANVLTF. DNA for the CDR3: TGTGCCAGCAGCTTTGAGGGGGTAGCTGGGGCCAACGTCCTGACTTTC. The chain combines TRBV5-8 with TRBJ2-6, with D perhaps TRBD1 (6 bases). Germline V gene lookup returns CDR1 SGHTS and CDR2 YDEGEE. This CDR3 comprises 16 residues. V lost 2 bases, J lost 2 bases, and 11 bases lay in between.

The J gene is TRBJ2-1, the V gene TRBV20-1, with 8 bases fitting TRBD2. The CDR3 has 15 residues. Trimming at V came to 6 bases and at J to 3 bases, leaving 10 bases not matched to a gene. CDR1 and CDR2 from the germline V gene are DFQATT and SNEGSKA (reference sequence). The CDR3 bases are TGCAGTGCCGACCCGGGCGGGAGGCTCTACAATGAGCAGTTCTTC. Translated, it gives CSADPGGRLYNEQFF.

This clonotype showed up just a few times. The chain employs TRBV7-2 and TRBJ1-2, with 7 nucleotides matching TRBD1. Germline V gene sequence: CDR1 SGHTA, CDR2 FQGNSA. The CDR3 runs 14 residues. V was pared by 6 bases and J by 8 bases, with 12 bases of the junction left unmatched. The CDR3: CASSPDRALGGYTF. DNA of the CDR3: TGTGCCAGCAGTCCTGACAGGGCCCTTGGAGGCTACACCTTC.

This chain joins TRBV2 and TRBJ2-5; D ambiguous. The CDR3 consists of 15 residues. Germline values: CDR1 SNHLY, CDR2 FYNNEI. V lost 6 bases and J lost 0, with 14 bases in between. CDR3 coding DNA: TGTGCCAGCAGCCTTAGTCTAGTAGACCAAGAGACCCAGTACTTC. This sequence encodes CASSLSLVDQETQYF.

This clonotype was seen a few times. The J gene is TRBJ2-7, the V gene TRBV28; TRBD1 matches 7 bases. With V trimmed by 5 bases and J by 1 base, 5 bases remained unmatched. The CDR3 has 14 residues. The germline V gene encodes CDR1 MDHEN and CDR2 SYDVKM. The CDR3 loop is CASSARQGSYEQYF. The CDR3 region has the DNA TGTGCCAGCAGTGCCAGACAGGGATCCTACGAGCAGTACTTC.

The rearrangement uses TRBV11-2 and TRBJ2-1; no reliable D call. From germline, CDR1 is SGHAT and CDR2 FQNNGV. The CDR3 has 14 amino acids. The V and J ends lost 4 bases and 4 bases respectively, with 11 bases between them. This chain's CDR3 is CASSSNEGYNEQFF. In DNA form, the CDR3 reads TGTGCCAGCAGCTCTAATGAAGGTTACAATGAGCAGTTCTTC.

The genes are TRBV7-2 and TRBJ2-7; 7 nucleotides match TRBD2. V trimming: 1 base; J trimming: 5 bases; junction bases outside the gene matches: 5. CDR3 length equals 14 residues. Germline V lookup: CDR1 SGHTA, CDR2 FQGNSA. This CDR3 is CASSLGLGLNEQYF. In nucleotides, the CDR3 is TGTGCCAGCAGCTTAGGGCTGGGACTAAACGAGCAGTACTTC.

Ten or more counts support this clonotype. V gene TRBV12-3 or TRBV12-4 combines with J gene TRBJ2-2; 7 positions agree with TRBD1. V dropped 4 bases and J dropped 1; count of bases not matched to a gene: 0. The CDR3 totals 14 residues. The DNA of the CDR3 is TGTGCCAGCAGTTACAGGGGGAACACCGGGGAGCTGTTTTTT. It yields the protein CASSYRGNTGELFF.

The rearrangement uses TRBV20-1 and TRBJ2-7; TRBD2 matches at 13 bases. J lost 5 bases, V lost 6 bases, and 7 bases had no gene match. This CDR3 region has 14 residues. Germline-derived CDR1 and CDR2 are DFQATT and SNEGSKA (reference sequence). The CDR3 loop reads CSARTSGRIHEQYF. The DNA for the CDR3 is TGCAGTGCAAGGACTAGCGGGAGAATCCACGAGCAGTACTTC.

There are a few counts of this clonotype. The chain links TRBV5-6 to TRBJ2-7; D is possibly TRBD2 (5 bases). Per germline, CDR1 SGHDT and CDR2 YYEEEE. Between the trimmed V and J ends, which lost 1 base and 4 bases, there was a span of 12 bases. The CDR3 length is 14 residues. The CDR3 loop reads CASSLLFRDYEQYF. CDR3 sequence (DNA): TGTGCCAGCAGCTTGCTCTTCCGGGATTACGAGCAGTACTTC.

This clonotype showed up many times. The CDR3 DNA reads TGCGCCAGCAGCTTGGGGACAGCTGGCACTGAAGCTTTCTTT. The encoded protein is CASSLGTAGTEAFF. The V call is TRBV5-1, the J call TRBJ1-1; weak D call: TRBD1 (6 bases). Trimming left V 0 bases short and J 4 bases short, with 10 bases between. There are 14 residues in the CDR3. Germline loops: CDR1 SGHRS, CDR2 YFSETQ.

This clonotype was picked up a small number of times. The chain links TRBV24-1 to TRBJ2-3, with 7 bases identical to TRBD2. Germline-derived CDR1 and CDR2 are KGHDR and SFDVKD. V lost 4 bases and J lost 1; bases outside the gene matches: 7. The CDR3 extends over 16 amino acids. CDR3 sequence (DNA): TGTGCCACCAGTGACTTCGGGACTACGGGCACAGATACGCAGTATTTT. This translates into CATSDFGTTGTDTQYF.

The chain combines TRBV4-3 with TRBJ2-1; 9 bases are shared with TRBD1. Per the germline V gene, CDR1 is LGHNA and CDR2 is YSLEER. Trimming cost V 0 bases and J 6 bases; bases outside gene matches: 6. This CDR3 has 16 amino acids. The CDR3 loop reads CASSQDFGQGRNEQFF. The CDR3, as DNA: TGCGCCAGCAGCCAAGATTTCGGACAGGGGCGCAATGAGCAGTTCTTC.

DNA for the CDR3: TGTGCCAGCAGCTTAGTGGCTAGCGGGGGCCGCACAGATACGCAGTATTTT. Translating gives CASSLVASGGRTDTQYF. The rearrangement uses TRBV7-2 and TRBJ2-3; TRBD2 matches at 10 bases. The germline V gene encodes CDR1 SGHTA and CDR2 FQGNSA. V was pared by 1 base and J by 1 base, with 5 bases of the junction left unmatched. The CDR3 has 17 residues.

This sequence joins TRBV28 and TRBJ2-5; 10 bases agree with TRBD2. Trimming at V came to 6 bases and at J to 2 bases, leaving 6 bases not matched to a gene. This CDR3 region has 15 residues. Germline values: CDR1 MDHEN, CDR2 SYDVKM. The CDR3, as DNA: TGTGCCAGCAGAGCGGGAGGGCCACTGCAAGAGACCCAGTACTTC. The encoded protein is CASRAGGPLQETQYF.

This chain uses TRBV4-1 with TRBJ2-2; either TRBD1 or TRBD2 may fit D (6 bases each). Trimming took off 4 bases at V and 1 base at J, with 16 bases between the two ends. This CDR3 is built from 17 residues. The germline CDR1 and CDR2 sequences are MGHRA and YSYEKL. The CDR3 DNA follows: TGCGCCAGCAGCCCCGGTCCCCGGGGGCGGAACACCGGGGAGCTGTTTTTT. It translates to CASSPGPRGRNTGELFF.

J is TRBJ2-7 and V is TRBV28, with no clear D. The CDR3 covers 18 residues. Per germline, CDR1 MDHEN and CDR2 SYDVKM. The germline V and J ends were trimmed by 2 bases and 0 bases, with 20 bases remaining between them. CDR3 coding DNA: TGTGCCAGCAGTTTACCCCTGGGTTCGGTGGTGAGCTCCTACGAGCAGTACTTC. Protein: CASSLPLGSVVSSYEQYF.

This clonotype was detected only a few times. The chain joins TRBV6-2 or TRBV6-3 to TRBJ2-7, with D perhaps given as TRBD1 or TRBD2 (6 bases each). Trimming took off 8 bases at V and 4 bases at J, with 21 bases between the two ends. The CDR3 runs to 15 residues. Germline loops: CDR1 MNHEY, CDR2 SVGEGT. CDR3 in amino acids: CASGSGDSQRYEQYF. DNA for the CDR3: TGTGCCAGCGGATCAGGGGACTCGCAGCGATACGAGCAGTACTTC.

CDR3 nucleotide sequence: TGCAGCGAGGCGGTACTAGCCAAAAACATTCAGTACTTC. Protein: CSEAVLAKNIQYF. The rearrangement joins TRBV20-1 to TRBJ2-4, with D unclear. Germline CDR1 reads DFQATT; CDR2 reads SNEGSKA (reference sequence). The CDR3 sequence is 13 residues long.

This clonotype appeared a few times. V gene TRBV7-9 combines with J gene TRBJ2-5; the D gene is possibly TRBD1 (5 bases). The CDR3 runs 17 residues. Trimming left V 2 bases short and J 1 base short, with 17 bases between. Germline V gene lookup returns CDR1 SEHNR and CDR2 FQNEAQ (reference sequence). The CDR3 loop is CASSLRSRGAPQETQYF. The DNA for the CDR3 is TGTGCCAGCAGCTTAAGATCAAGGGGCGCACCCCAAGAGACCCAGTACTTC.

A few counts support this clonotype. The chain links TRBV12-3 or TRBV12-4 to TRBJ2-7; 8 bases fit TRBD2. The J segment lost 2 bases and the V segment lost 7 bases, leaving 7 bases of the junction unmatched. This CDR3 region has 14 residues. For the CDR3, the DNA is TGTGCCAGCACCAAGACGGGGGGGGCCTACGAGCAGTACTTC. As protein: CASTKTGGAYEQYF.

The CDR3 region is CATSRDLTGGARTGELFF. Here the CDR3 DNA reads TGTGCCACCAGCCGGGATCTCACAGGGGGCGCGAGGACCGGGGAGCTGTTTTTT. The chain is built from TRBV24-1 and TRBJ2-2, with 9 bases fitting TRBD1. The CDR3 runs to 18 residues. Germline CDR1 and CDR2: KGHDR and SFDVKD. Trimming cost V 7 bases and J 5 bases; bases outside gene matches: 16.

The V call is TRBV28, the J call TRBJ1-1; maybe TRBD1 (5 bases). The CDR3 runs to 14 residues. The germline V gene encodes CDR1 MDHEN and CDR2 SYDVKM. Trimming shortened V by 8 bases and J by 1 base, and 14 bases separated the two germline ends. In nucleotides, the CDR3 is TGTGCCAGCCGGATCATACAGGCGAACACTGAAGCTTTCTTT. Amino acids: CASRIIQANTEAFF.